The rows below give T cell receptor beta chains drawn from one sample of a study of OX40 agonist ivuxolimab in advanced cancers. Sequencing used immunoSEQ multiplex PCR; TCRdb keeps in-frame clones, though not all of them. The sample contains approximately 82,000 clones, 75% to 90% of which appear only once. Sequencing was performed on CD4+ or CD8+ T cells sorted from blood, taken in a trial of the OX40 agonist ivuxolimab. The receptors originated from an adult with an advanced solid tumor such as melanoma, head and neck, liver or kidney cancer. Both conserved end residues are part of each CDR3. Fields, in order: CDR3 DNA, CDR3 protein, V gene, J gene, clone size, D gene. The D gene is left open where the match is weak. Rows give clone size only sometimes, using once, few, many, or a class for an expanded clone.

CDR3 DNA: TGTGCCAGCAGCCGACAGGAGAACACTGAAGCTTTCTTT
CDR3 protein: CASSRQENTEAFF
V gene: TRBV7-8
J gene: TRBJ1-1
clone size: NA
D gene: NA

CDR3 DNA: TGTGCCAGCAGGCCGGACGGCGACGAGCAGTACTTC
CDR3 protein: CASRPDGDEQYF
V gene: TRBV28
J gene: TRBJ2-7
clone size: NA
D gene: NA

CDR3 DNA: TGTGCCAGCAGCTCAAGTGGGGGGATTGGCTCTGGAAACACCATATATTTT
CDR3 protein: CASSSSGGIGSGNTIYF
V gene: TRBV7-2
J gene: TRBJ1-3
clone size: once
D gene: NA

CDR3 DNA: TGTGCCAGCTCCCCCTCGATTTCCTACGAGCAGTACTTC
CDR3 protein: CASSPSISYEQYF
V gene: TRBV18
J gene: TRBJ2-7
clone size: NA
D gene: NA

CDR3 DNA: TGCGCCAGCAGCTTGGGGGATTCTGTGGGTAAATACAATGAGCAGTTCTTC
CDR3 protein: CASSLGDSVGKYNEQFF
V gene: TRBV5-1
J gene: TRBJ2-1
clone size: once
D gene: NA

CDR3 DNA: TGTGCCACCAGCAGAGGGGGTGAATCAGATACGCAGTATTTT
CDR3 protein: CATSRGGESDTQYF
V gene: TRBV15
J gene: TRBJ2-3
clone size: NA
D gene: NA

CDR3 DNA: TGTGCCAGCAGCTCACGTTACGAGCAGTACTTC
CDR3 protein: CASSSRYEQYF
V gene: TRBV6-5
J gene: TRBJ2-7
clone size: NA
D gene: NA

CDR3 DNA: TGTGCCAGCAGCCGACTTGCGACCCGCACAGATACGCAGTATTTT
CDR3 protein: CASSRLATRTDTQYF
V gene: TRBV7-9
J gene: TRBJ2-3
clone size: NA
D gene: NA

CDR3 DNA: TGTGCCAGCAGCTTCCGTTACCGGGTGACCTACAATGAGCAGTTCTTC
CDR3 protein: CASSFRYRVTYNEQFF
V gene: TRBV7-6
J gene: TRBJ2-1
clone size: NA
D gene: NA

CDR3 DNA: TGTGCCAGTAGCCCCCAGGGCTCTGGAAACACCATATATTTT
CDR3 protein: CASSPQGSGNTIYF
V gene: TRBV19
J gene: TRBJ1-3
clone size: NA
D gene: NA

CDR3 DNA: TGTGCCAGCAGCTCACAGGGGGCTAGCACAGATACGCAGTATTTT
CDR3 protein: CASSSQGASTDTQYF
V gene: TRBV7-9
J gene: TRBJ2-3
clone size: NA
D gene: TRBD1

CDR3 DNA: TGTGCCAGCATCAGTCCTTTTAGAGACAATGAGCAGTTCTTC
CDR3 protein: CASISPFRDNEQFF
V gene: TRBV2
J gene: TRBJ2-1
clone size: NA
D gene: NA

CDR3 DNA: TGTGCCAGCTCCCAGGGGGCAGGGGAGACCCAGTACTTC
CDR3 protein: CASSQGAGETQYF
V gene: TRBV7-3
J gene: TRBJ2-5
clone size: few
D gene: TRBD1

CDR3 DNA: TGCGCCAGCAGCCATAAGACAGGCGGGCGCGGCTACACCTTC
CDR3 protein: CASSHKTGGRGYTF
V gene: TRBV4-1
J gene: TRBJ1-2
clone size: NA
D gene: NA

CDR3 DNA: TGTGCCATCGGAGATACAGGGGGTCGGACTGAAGCTTTCTTT
CDR3 protein: CAIGDTGGRTEAFF
V gene: TRBV10-3
J gene: TRBJ1-1
clone size: NA
D gene: TRBD1

CDR3 DNA: TGTGCCAGTAACAGAGAGGGGGTGGTTCAGCCCCAGCATTTT
CDR3 protein: CASNREGVVQPQHF
V gene: TRBV2
J gene: TRBJ1-5
clone size: NA
D gene: NA

CDR3 DNA: TGTGCCAGCAGCCCAGGAGGACAGAGTTCACCCCTCCACTTT
CDR3 protein: CASSPGGQSSPLHF
V gene: TRBV5-6
J gene: TRBJ1-6
clone size: NA
D gene: NA

CDR3 DNA: TGTGCCAGCAGTGAAGTCGCAGGGAGGGGATCCGGGGAGCTGTTTTTT
CDR3 protein: CASSEVAGRGSGELFF
V gene: TRBV6-1
J gene: TRBJ2-2
clone size: NA
D gene: TRBD2

CDR3 DNA: TGTGCCAGCAGTCACGACCTTGCAACTAATGAAAAACTGTTTTTT
CDR3 protein: CASSHDLATNEKLFF
V gene: TRBV28
J gene: TRBJ1-4
clone size: NA
D gene: NA

CDR3 DNA: TGCGCCAGCAGCACGGAGGGTTTGCCCTACGAGCAGTACTTC
CDR3 protein: CASSTEGLPYEQYF
V gene: TRBV5-1
J gene: TRBJ2-7
clone size: NA
D gene: NA

CDR3 DNA: TGTGCCAGCAGTTACCGGGAGTACACTGAAGCTTTCTTT
CDR3 protein: CASSYREYTEAFF
V gene: TRBV27
J gene: TRBJ1-1
clone size: NA
D gene: NA

CDR3 DNA: TGTGCCAGCAGTACAACTACCGGGACAGGGGTTGGGTACGAGCAGTACTTC
CDR3 protein: CASSTTTGTGVGYEQYF
V gene: TRBV28
J gene: TRBJ2-7
clone size: NA
D gene: TRBD1

CDR3 DNA: TGTGCCAGCAGCGTAGGGGTTTTCACAGATACGCAGTATTTT
CDR3 protein: CASSVGVFTDTQYF
V gene: TRBV9
J gene: TRBJ2-3
clone size: NA
D gene: NA

CDR3 DNA: TGTGCCAGCAGCGAGGGAGGCTACACCTTC
CDR3 protein: CASSEGGYTF
V gene: TRBV28
J gene: TRBJ1-2
clone size: NA
D gene: NA